This is a list of T cell receptor beta chains from one sample in a study of T-cell memory formation after mild COVID-19. In TCRdb, the 5' RACE reads were re-called with MiXCR into one record per CDR3 protein. Among around 250,000 distinct CDR3 sequences listed, under 20% were seen once. The sequenced material came from PBMCs or a T cell subset sorted from them (not recorded which). These receptors came from a man aged 18 to 35 who had mild COVID-19 (a few samples of this study predate the infection). Cell type and time point are not known. CDR3s include the opening cysteine and the closing phenylalanine or tryptophan. Each record gives: J gene, CDR3 length, V gene, D gene, clone size, CDR3 DNA, CDR3 protein. D genes are given only for firm matches. Clone sizes are given selectively: once, few, many, or a class where the clone is expanded.

TRBJ2-5,14,TRBV5-1,TRBD2,few,TGCGCCAGCAGCTTTAGCGCCGGGGGGGAGACCCAGTACTTC,CASSFSAGGETQYF
TRBJ1-5,15,TRBV6-2/TRBV6-3,TRBD1,NA,TGTGCCAGCAGCATCAGGACAGGGACCAATCAGCCCCAGCATTTT,CASSIRTGTNQPQHF
TRBJ2-3,16,TRBV28,TRBD1,NA,TGTGCCAGCAGTTTACAGGGGGCGGAACAGACAGATACGCAGTATTTT,CASSLQGAEQTDTQYF
TRBJ2-5,15,TRBV4-2,NA,NA,TGTGCCAGCAGCCAAGGGGTTGGCAGTGGGGAGACCCAGTACTTC,CASSQGVGSGETQYF
TRBJ1-2,17,TRBV20-1,TRBD1,NA,TGCAGTGCTCCCGGGACAGGGGCCCAACTAGCTAACTATGGCTACACCTTC,CSAPGTGAQLANYGYTF
TRBJ2-5,12,TRBV24-1,TRBD2,few,TGTGCCACCCAGGTGGGAGGGGAGACCCAGTACTTC,CATQVGGETQYF
TRBJ1-4,14,TRBV6-5,NA,NA,TGTGCCAGCAGTTACGGTCCAACTAATGAAAAACTGTTTTTT,CASSYGPTNEKLFF
TRBJ1-4,14,TRBV3-1,NA,NA,TGTGCCAGCAGTGCGACAGTAACTAATGAAAAACTGTTTTTT,CASSATVTNEKLFF
TRBJ2-3,17,TRBV2,TRBD2,few,TGTGCCAGCAGAAGTATTAGCGGGGTCCCTATCACAGATACGCAGTATTTT,CASRSISGVPITDTQYF
TRBJ2-3,12,TRBV10-3,NA,NA,TGTGCCATCCAGGCGGAGACAGATACGCAGTATTTT,CAIQAETDTQYF
TRBJ2-5,14,TRBV20-1,TRBD1,NA,TGCAGTGCTACCCCCACAGGGGGCTCAGAGACCCAGTACTTC,CSATPTGGSETQYF
TRBJ1-6,14,TRBV12-3/TRBV12-4,TRBD1,few,TGTGCCAGCACCGGGACAGGCTATAATTCACCCCTCCACTTT,CASTGTGYNSPLHF
TRBJ2-2,17,TRBV7-9,NA,NA,TGTGCCAGCAGCTTACTCCCCGGCGCTAGCCCCACCGGGGAGCTGTTTTTT,CASSLLPGASPTGELFF
TRBJ2-3,17,TRBV11-1,NA,few,TGTGCCAGCAGCCTCGGTCGGTATCAGGGAACCACAGATACGCAGTATTTT,CASSLGRYQGTTDTQYF
TRBJ2-2,16,TRBV28,TRBD2,few,TGTGCCAGCAGTACTGGACTAGCGGGGTTCACCGGGGAGCTGTTTTTT,CASSTGLAGFTGELFF
TRBJ2-1,15,TRBV7-6,NA,few,TGTGCCAGCAGCCCCTGGGACCCCTCTCTCGGTGAGCAGTTCTTC,CASSPWDPSLGEQFF
TRBJ2-3,14,TRBV6-5,NA,few,TGTGCCGCCCGGAGGGGGGGGGGCACAGATACGCAGTATTTT,CAARRGGGTDTQYF
TRBJ1-5,11,TRBV2,NA,few,TGTGCCAGCAGTGGAGGTCAGCCCCAGCATTTT,CASSGGQPQHF
TRBJ2-3,14,TRBV27,NA,NA,TGTGCCAGCAGTTGGAGGGGTAACACAGATACGCAGTATTTT,CASSWRGNTDTQYF
TRBJ1-3,13,TRBV7-9,NA,many,TGTGCCAGCAGCTTAGAGGGGTCGCACACCATATATTTT,CASSLEGSHTIYF
TRBJ2-5,14,TRBV2,NA,NA,TGTGCCAGCAGGGGGTTGAGGAGAGGAGAGACCCAGTACTTC,CASRGLRRGETQYF
TRBJ1-1,13,TRBV7-8,NA,NA,TGTGCCAGCAGCTCAAGGATGGACACTGAAGCTTTCTTT,CASSSRMDTEAFF
TRBJ2-3,15,TRBV2,TRBD2,few,TGTGCCAGCAGTCCAACTAGCGGGGGCCAGAATACGCAGTATTTT,CASSPTSGGQNTQYF
TRBJ2-1,17,TRBV7-2,TRBD2,NA,TGTGCCAGCAGCTGGCCGTGGGAGGGTCTTAGGGGCAATGAGCAGTTCTTC,CASSWPWEGLRGNEQFF